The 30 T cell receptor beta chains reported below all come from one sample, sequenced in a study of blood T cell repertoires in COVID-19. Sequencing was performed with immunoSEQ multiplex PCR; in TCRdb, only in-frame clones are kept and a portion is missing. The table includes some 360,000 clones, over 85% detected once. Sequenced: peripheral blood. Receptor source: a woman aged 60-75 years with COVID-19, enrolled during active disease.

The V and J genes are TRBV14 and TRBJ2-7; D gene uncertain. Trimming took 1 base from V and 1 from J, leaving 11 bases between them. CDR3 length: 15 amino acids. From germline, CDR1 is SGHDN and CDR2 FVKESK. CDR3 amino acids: CASSQGLSPSYEQYF. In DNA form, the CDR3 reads TGTGCCAGCAGCCAAGGTCTCTCTCCTTCCTACGAGCAGTACTTC.

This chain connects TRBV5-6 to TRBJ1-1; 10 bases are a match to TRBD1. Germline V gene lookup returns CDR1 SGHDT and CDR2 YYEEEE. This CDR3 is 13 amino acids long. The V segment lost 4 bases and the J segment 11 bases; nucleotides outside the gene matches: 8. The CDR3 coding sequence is TGTGCCAGCAGCAAGACAGGGGGCGGCGACGCTTTCTTT. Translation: CASSKTGGGDAFF. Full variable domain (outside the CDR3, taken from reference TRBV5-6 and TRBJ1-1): DAGVTQSPTHLIKTRGQQVTLRCSPKSGHDTVSWYQQALGQGPQFIFQYYEEEERQRGNFPDRFSGHQFPNYSSELNVNALLLGDSALYLCASSKTGGGDAFFGQGTRLTVV.

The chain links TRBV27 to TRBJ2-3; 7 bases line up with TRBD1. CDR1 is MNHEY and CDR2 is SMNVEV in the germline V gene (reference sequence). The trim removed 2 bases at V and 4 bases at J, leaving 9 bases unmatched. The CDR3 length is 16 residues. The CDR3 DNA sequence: TGTGCCAGCAGTTTACAACCGGGACAGTCGGCAGATACGCAGTATTTT. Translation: CASSLQPGQSADTQYF.

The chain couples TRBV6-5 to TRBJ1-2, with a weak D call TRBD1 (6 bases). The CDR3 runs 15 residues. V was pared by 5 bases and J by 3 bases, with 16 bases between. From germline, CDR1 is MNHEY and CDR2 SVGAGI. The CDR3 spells CASSKDSSWYYGYTF. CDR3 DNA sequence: TGTGCCAGCAGTAAGGACAGCAGCTGGTACTATGGCTACACCTTC.

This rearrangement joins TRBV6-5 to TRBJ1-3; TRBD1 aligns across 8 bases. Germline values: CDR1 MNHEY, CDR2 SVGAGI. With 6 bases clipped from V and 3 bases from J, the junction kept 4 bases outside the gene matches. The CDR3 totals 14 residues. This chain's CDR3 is CASSQGARGNTIYF. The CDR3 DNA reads TGTGCCAGCAGCCAGGGGGCGCGTGGAAACACCATATATTTT.

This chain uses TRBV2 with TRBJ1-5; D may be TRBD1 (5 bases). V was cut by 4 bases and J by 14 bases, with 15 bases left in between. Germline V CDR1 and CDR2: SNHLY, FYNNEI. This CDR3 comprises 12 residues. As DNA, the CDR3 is TGTGCCAGCAGTGCCAGAGTCGGACAAAAGCATTTT. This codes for CASSARVGQKHF.

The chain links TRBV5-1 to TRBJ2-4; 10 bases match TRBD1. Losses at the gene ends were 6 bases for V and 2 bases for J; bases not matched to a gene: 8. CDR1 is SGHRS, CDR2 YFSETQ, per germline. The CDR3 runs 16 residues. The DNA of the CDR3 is TGCGCCAGCATCCGTTGGGACAGGGGTACCAAAAACATTCAGTACTTC. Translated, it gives CASIRWDRGTKNIQYF.

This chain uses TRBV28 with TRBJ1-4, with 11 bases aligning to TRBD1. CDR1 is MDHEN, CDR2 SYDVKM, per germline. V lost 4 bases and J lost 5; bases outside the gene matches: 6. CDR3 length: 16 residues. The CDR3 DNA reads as TGTGCCAGCAGTTCCCGGACAGGGGGCCTAAATGAAAAACTGTTTTTT. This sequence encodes CASSSRTGGLNEKLFF.

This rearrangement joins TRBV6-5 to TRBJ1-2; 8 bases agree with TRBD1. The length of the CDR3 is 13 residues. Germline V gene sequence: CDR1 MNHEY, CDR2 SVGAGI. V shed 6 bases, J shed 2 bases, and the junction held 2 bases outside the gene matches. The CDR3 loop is CASSTGGNYGYTF. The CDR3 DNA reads TGTGCCAGCAGCACAGGGGGAAACTATGGCTACACCTTC.

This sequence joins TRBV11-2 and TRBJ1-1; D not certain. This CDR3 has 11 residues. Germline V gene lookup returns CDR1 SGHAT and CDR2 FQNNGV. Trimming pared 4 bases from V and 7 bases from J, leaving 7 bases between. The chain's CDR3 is CASSSLLEAFF. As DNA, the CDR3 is TGTGCCAGCAGCTCACTACTTGAAGCTTTCTTT.

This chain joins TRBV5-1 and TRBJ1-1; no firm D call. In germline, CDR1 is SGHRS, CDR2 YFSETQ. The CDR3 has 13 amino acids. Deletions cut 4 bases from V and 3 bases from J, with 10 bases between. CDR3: CASSPGGYTEAFF. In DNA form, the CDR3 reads TGCGCCAGCAGCCCGGGTGGATACACTGAAGCTTTCTTT. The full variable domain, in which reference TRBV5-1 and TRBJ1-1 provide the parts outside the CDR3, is KAGVTQTPRYLIKTRGQQVTLSCSPISGHRSVSWYQQTPGQGLQFLFEYFSETQRNKGNFPGRFSGRQFSNSRSEMNVSTLELGDSALYLCASSPGGYTEAFFGQGTRLTVV.

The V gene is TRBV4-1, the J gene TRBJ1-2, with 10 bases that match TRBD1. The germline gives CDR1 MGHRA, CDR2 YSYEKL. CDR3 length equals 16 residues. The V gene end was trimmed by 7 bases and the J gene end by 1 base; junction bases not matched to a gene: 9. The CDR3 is CASTPGQGSYNYGYTF. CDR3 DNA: TGCGCCAGCACCCCGGGACAGGGGTCTTATAACTATGGCTACACCTTC.

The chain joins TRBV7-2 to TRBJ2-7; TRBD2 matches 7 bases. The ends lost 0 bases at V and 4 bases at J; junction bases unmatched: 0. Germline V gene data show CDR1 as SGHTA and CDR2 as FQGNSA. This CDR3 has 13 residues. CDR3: CASSLARGYEQYF. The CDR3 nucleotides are TGTGCCAGCAGCTTAGCGCGGGGGTACGAGCAGTACTTC.

Here the CDR3 DNA reads TGTGCCAGCAGCACGACTAGTACCTACGAGCAGTACTTC. Amino acids: CASSTTSTYEQYF. The V call is TRBV9, the J call TRBJ2-7; weak D call: TRBD2 (6 bases). CDR1 SGDLS and CDR2 YYNGEE come from the germline V gene. The CDR3 is 13 residues long. Trimming stripped 4 bases from V and 2 bases from J, with 10 bases between.

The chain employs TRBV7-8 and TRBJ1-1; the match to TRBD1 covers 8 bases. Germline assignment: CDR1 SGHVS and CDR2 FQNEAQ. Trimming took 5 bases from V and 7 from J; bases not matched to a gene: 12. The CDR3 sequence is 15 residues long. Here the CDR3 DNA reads TGTGCCAGCAGCCGATCCGCCGGGACAGGTTTTGAAGCTTTCTTT. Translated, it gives CASSRSAGTGFEAFF.

CDR3 nucleotide sequence: TGTGCCAGCAGTTACCAACCCGACAGGGTTTATGGCTACACCTTC. Protein sequence: CASSYQPDRVYGYTF. The V call is TRBV6-5, the J call TRBJ1-2; 7 bases align to TRBD1. V shed 2 bases, J shed 5 bases, and the junction held 8 bases outside the gene matches. The CDR3 extends over 15 amino acids. Germline V lookup: CDR1 MNHEY, CDR2 SVGAGI.

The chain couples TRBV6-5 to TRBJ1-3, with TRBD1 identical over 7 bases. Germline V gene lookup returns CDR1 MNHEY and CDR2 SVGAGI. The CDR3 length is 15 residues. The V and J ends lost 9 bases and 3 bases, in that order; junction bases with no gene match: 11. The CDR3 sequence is CASRLTGQSGNTIYF. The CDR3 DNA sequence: TGTGCCAGTCGACTTACGGGACAGAGTGGAAACACCATATATTTT.

The CDR3 sequence: CASRTGVMEAFF. For the CDR3, the DNA is TGTGCCAGTCGGACTGGGGTTATGGAAGCTTTCTTT. V usage is TRBV6-5 and J usage is TRBJ1-1, with no clear D. From germline, CDR1 is MNHEY and CDR2 SVGAGI. Trimming cost V 9 bases and J 8 bases, with 16 bases left between them. The CDR3 contains 12 residues.

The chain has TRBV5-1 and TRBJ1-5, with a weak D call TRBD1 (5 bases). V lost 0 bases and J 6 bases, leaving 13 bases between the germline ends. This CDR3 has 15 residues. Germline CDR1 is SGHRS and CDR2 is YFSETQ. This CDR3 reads CASSLGPQGGQPQHF. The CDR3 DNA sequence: TGCGCCAGCAGCTTGGGGCCCCAGGGAGGTCAGCCCCAGCATTTT.

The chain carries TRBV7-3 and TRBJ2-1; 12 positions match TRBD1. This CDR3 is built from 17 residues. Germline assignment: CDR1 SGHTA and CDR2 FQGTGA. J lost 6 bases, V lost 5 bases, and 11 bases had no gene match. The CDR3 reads CASSLPRPGQGANEQFF. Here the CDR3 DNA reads TGTGCCAGCAGCCTTCCGAGACCGGGACAGGGGGCCAATGAGCAGTTCTTC.

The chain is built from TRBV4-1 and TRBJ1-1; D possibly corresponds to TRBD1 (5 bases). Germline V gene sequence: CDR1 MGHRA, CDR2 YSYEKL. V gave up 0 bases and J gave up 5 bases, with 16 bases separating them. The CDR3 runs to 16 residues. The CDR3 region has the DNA TGCGCCAGCAGCCAAGATCTGTCGTTGCCAGGGACTGAAGCTTTCTTT. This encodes CASSQDLSLPGTEAFF.

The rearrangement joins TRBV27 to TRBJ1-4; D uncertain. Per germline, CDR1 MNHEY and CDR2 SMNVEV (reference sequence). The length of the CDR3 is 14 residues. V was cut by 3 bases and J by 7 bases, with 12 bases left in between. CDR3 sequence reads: CASSLNGSGEKLFF. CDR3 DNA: TGTGCCAGCAGTTTGAACGGTAGCGGTGAAAAACTGTTTTTT.

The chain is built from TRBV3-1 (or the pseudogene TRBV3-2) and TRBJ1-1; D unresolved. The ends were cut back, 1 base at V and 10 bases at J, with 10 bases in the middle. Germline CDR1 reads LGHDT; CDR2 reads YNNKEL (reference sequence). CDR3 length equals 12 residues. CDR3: CASSQGGEGAFF. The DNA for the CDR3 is TGTGCCAGCAGCCAAGGGGGAGAAGGAGCTTTCTTT.

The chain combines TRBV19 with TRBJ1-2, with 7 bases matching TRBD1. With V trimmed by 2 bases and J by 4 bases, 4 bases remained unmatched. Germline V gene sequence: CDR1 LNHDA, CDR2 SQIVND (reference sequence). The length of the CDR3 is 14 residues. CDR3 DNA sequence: TGTGCCAGTAGTATACGTCAGGGGGGCTATGGCTACACCTTC. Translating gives CASSIRQGGYGYTF.

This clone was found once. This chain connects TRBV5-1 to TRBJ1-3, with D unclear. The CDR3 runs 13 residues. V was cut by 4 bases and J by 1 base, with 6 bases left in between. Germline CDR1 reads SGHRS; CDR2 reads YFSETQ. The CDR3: CASSHGSGNTIYF. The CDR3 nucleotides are TGCGCCAGCAGCCACGGGTCTGGAAACACCATATATTTT. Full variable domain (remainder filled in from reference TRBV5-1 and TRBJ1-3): KAGVTQTPRYLIKTRGQQVTLSCSPISGHRSVSWYQQTPGQGLQFLFEYFSETQRNKGNFPGRFSGRQFSNSRSEMNVSTLELGDSALYLCASSHGSGNTIYFGEGSWLTVV.

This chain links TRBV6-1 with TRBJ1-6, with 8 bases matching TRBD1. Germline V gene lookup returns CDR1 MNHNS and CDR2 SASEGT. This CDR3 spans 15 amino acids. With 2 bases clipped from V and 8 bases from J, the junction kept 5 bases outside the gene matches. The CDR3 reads CASSEWAGGDSPLHF. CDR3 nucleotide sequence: TGTGCCAGCAGTGAATGGGCAGGGGGCGATTCACCCCTCCACTTT.

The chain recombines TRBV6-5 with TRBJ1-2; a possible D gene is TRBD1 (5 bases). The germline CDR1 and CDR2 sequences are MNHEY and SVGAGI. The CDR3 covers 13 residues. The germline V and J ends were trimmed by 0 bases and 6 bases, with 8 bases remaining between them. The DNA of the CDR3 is TGTGCCAGCAGTTACTCGACCAGGGATGGCTACACCTTC. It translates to CASSYSTRDGYTF.

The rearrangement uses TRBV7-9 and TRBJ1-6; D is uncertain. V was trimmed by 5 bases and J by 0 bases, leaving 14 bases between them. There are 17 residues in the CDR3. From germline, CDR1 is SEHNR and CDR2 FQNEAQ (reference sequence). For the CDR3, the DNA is TGTGCCAGCAGCCGTCGAGGCCGCAGCTCCTATAATTCACCCCTCCACTTT. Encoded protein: CASSRRGRSSYNSPLHF.

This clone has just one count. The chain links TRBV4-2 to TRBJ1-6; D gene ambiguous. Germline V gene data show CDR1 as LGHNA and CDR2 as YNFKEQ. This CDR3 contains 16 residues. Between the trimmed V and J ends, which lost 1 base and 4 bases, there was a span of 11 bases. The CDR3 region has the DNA TGTGCCAGCAGCCAAGCCTCCACATATTATAATTCACCCCTCCACTTT. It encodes CASSQASTYYNSPLHF.

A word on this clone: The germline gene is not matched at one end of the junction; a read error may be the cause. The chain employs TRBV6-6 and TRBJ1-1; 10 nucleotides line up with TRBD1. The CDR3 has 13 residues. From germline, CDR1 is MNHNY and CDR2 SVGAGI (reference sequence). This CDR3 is CASNRRDRGEDIF. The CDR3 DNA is TGTGCCAGCAATCGCCGGGACAGGGGAGAAGATATCTTT.